This TCR beta chain was captured by sequencing in a study of blood T cells in healthy people across ages. Total RNA was extracted at no less than 5 micrograms per sample. Findings of the study overall: Expanded clonotype shifts may have been confounded, as the donors had an unknown CMV status. In older individuals, TCR beta diversity per million T cells was lower, falling roughly linearly with age.

The length of the CDR3 is 14 residues. CDR1 is SGHAT, CDR2 FQNNGV, per germline. The V end lost 5 bases, the J end lost 3 bases, and 11 bases lay between the germline ends. Concerning this clonotype: No antigen is known for it.

It was with a sample-barcoded 5' primer and a J-beta primer mix that a second PCR of roughly 6 to 11 cycles was run. Every cDNA was tagged by a template-switch adaptor with 12 random nucleotides. One entry per CDR3 protein results from TCRdb running MiXCR on the 5' RACE reads. The sample holds over a million distinct CDR3 sequences, approximately 59% seen once. The sequenced material came from blood. The rearrangement joins TRBV11-2 to TRBJ1-5; no clear D. This TCR was sampled from a man between 18 and 29 years old in good health. This chain's CDR3 is CASSPAGNNQPQHF. CDR3 DNA sequence: TGTGCCAGCAGCCCCGCGGGTAACAATCAGCCCCAGCATTTT.